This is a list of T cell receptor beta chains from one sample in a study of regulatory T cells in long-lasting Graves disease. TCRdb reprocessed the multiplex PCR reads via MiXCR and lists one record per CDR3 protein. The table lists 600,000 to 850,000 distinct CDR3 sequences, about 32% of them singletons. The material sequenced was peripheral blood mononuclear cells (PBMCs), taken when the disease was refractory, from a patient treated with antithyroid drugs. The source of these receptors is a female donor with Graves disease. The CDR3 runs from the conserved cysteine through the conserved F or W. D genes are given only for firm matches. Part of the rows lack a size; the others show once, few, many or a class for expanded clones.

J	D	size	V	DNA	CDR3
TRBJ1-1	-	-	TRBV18	TGTGCCAGCTCAGTACGACAGCTACTTAAGAACACTGAAGCTTTCTTT	CASSVRQLLKNTEAFF
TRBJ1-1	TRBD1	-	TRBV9	TGTGCCAGCAGCGGAGGACAGGGAGGCACTGAAGCTTTCTTT	CASSGGQGGTEAFF
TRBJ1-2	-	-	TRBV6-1	TGTGCCAGCAGGGGTACAGGGTTCCCTTCTAACTATGGCTACACCTTC	CASRGTGFPSNYGYTF
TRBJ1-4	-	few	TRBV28	TGTGCCTCTCGGTCAGGGGAAGATAATGAAAAACTGTTTTTT	CASRSGEDNEKLFF
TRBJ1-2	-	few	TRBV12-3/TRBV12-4	TGTGCCAGCAGCCTTTTGATTAGGGGTGGCTACACCTTC	CASSLLIRGGYTF
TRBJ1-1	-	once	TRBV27	TGTGCCAGCAGAAAAGAGGCGGGAATGAACACTGAAGCTTTCTTT	CASRKEAGMNTEAFF
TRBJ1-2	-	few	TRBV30	TGTGCCTGGTCACCAGGGCCCATAGCTAGCTATGGCTACACCTTC	CAWSPGPIASYGYTF
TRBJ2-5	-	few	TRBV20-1	TGCAGTGCTAGACCCGGATTAGCGGTCGAGACCCAGTACTTC	CSARPGLAVETQYF
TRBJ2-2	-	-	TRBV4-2	TGTGCCAGCAGCCAAGAAACTAGCAGAAGCACCGGGGAGCTGTTTTTT	CASSQETSRSTGELFF
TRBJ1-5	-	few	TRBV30	TGTGCCTGGAGCACCACGTCGGCGGATCAGCCCCAGCATTTT	CAWSTTSADQPQHF
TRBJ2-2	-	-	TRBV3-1	TGTGCCAGCAGCCAAGAAGTATTCACCGGGGAGCTGTTTTTT	CASSQEVFTGELFF
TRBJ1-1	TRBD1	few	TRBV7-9	TGTGCCAGCAACTCACAGGGGGGACGCACTGAAGCTTTCTTC	CASNSQGGRTEAFF
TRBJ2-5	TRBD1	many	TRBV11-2	TGTGCCAGCACCGTACAGGGGGCGCGCCTCCAAGAGACCCAGTACTTC	CASTVQGARLQETQYF